The next 16 T cell receptor beta chains were all read from a single sample in a study of cytotoxic CD8 clonotypes in ibrutinib-treated CLL. Here immunoSEQ multiplex PCR was the method, and the copy in TCRdb shows in-frame clones only, minus some. The sample yields some 15,000 clones, around 60% seen once. The sequencing here drew on PBMCs, taken before ibrutinib treatment. The origin of the receptors is a human donor with chronic lymphocytic leukemia.

The V call is TRBV7-8, the J call TRBJ1-6; D not certain. The CDR3 has 12 amino acids. Germline V CDR1 and CDR2: SGHVS, FQNEAQ. Trimming shortened V by 5 bases and J by 7 bases, and 6 bases separated the two germline ends. This CDR3 reads CASSLRNSPLHF. CDR3 nucleotides: TGTGCCAGCAGCCTACGAAATTCACCCCTCCACTTT.

The table lists this clone with a count of one. This chain joins TRBV4-1 and TRBJ2-7; D not certain. The V end was cut by 0 bases, the J end by 0 bases, with 9 bases between. The CDR3 is 15 amino acids. The germline V gene has CDR1 MGHRA and CDR2 YSYEKL. CDR3 nucleotides: TGCGCCAGCAGCCAAGACGGCGGAAGCTCCTACGAGCAGTACTTC. Its protein product is CASSQDGGSSYEQYF.

The chain has TRBV29-1 and TRBJ2-3, with 8 bases aligning to TRBD1. The junction had 2 bases not matched to a gene; V was cut back by 1 base and J by 2 bases. CDR1 and CDR2 (germline): SQVTM, ANQGSEA. The CDR3 is made up of 14 amino acids. CDR3 region: CSVEGTGNTDTQYF. The CDR3 nucleotides read TGCAGCGTTGAAGGGACAGGGAACACAGATACGCAGTATTTT.

The chain joins TRBV11-2 to TRBJ2-3; TRBD1 or TRBD2 may be the D gene (5 bases each). Per germline, CDR1 SGHAT and CDR2 FQNNGV. The CDR3 length is 15 residues. Trimming cost V 5 bases and J 9 bases, with 21 bases left between them. The CDR3 reads CASSQSTWDLPTQYF. In nucleotides, the CDR3 is TGTGCCAGCAGCCAATCAACCTGGGACCTTCCGACGCAGTATTTT.

The chain has TRBV19 and TRBJ2-5, with D possibly being TRBD1 (7 bases). Germline-derived CDR1 and CDR2 are LNHDA and SQIVND (reference sequence). The CDR3 contains 14 residues. The V end lost 4 bases, the J end lost 4 bases, and 13 bases lay between the germline ends. This CDR3 is CASSKNRGGETQYF. The DNA of the CDR3 is TGTGCCAGTAGTAAGAACAGGGGAGGAGAGACCCAGTACTTC.

The chain recombines TRBV11-2 with TRBJ1-2; 10 bases line up with TRBD1. With 2 bases clipped from V and 8 bases from J, the junction kept 11 bases outside the gene matches. Germline CDR1 SGHAT, CDR2 FQNNGV. The CDR3 length is 16 residues. CDR3 protein: CASSLSGDRGVWGYTF. In nucleotides, the CDR3 is TGTGCCAGCAGCTTATCCGGGGACAGGGGAGTCTGGGGCTACACCTTC.

The V and J genes are TRBV4-2 and TRBJ2-3; 9 bases map to TRBD2. From germline, CDR1 is LGHNA and CDR2 YNFKEQ. There are 19 residues in the CDR3. V lost 2 bases, J lost 0 bases, and 12 bases stayed unmatched. This CDR3 is CASSQIGLAGALSTDTQYF. The CDR3, as DNA: TGTGCCAGCAGCCAAATCGGTTTAGCGGGGGCCCTAAGCACAGATACGCAGTATTTT.

The DNA of the CDR3 is TGTGCCAGTAGTATCAATCGGCCGGCGGATGGTGAAAAACTGTTTTTT. This encodes CASSINRPADGEKLFF. The chain employs TRBV19 and TRBJ1-4; no clear D gene. Trimming took 3 bases from V and 7 from J, leaving 18 bases between them. The CDR3 is made up of 16 amino acids. Germline CDR1 LNHDA, CDR2 SQIVND (reference sequence).

The chain recombines TRBV27 with TRBJ1-1; D gene uncertain. V gave up 6 bases and J gave up 0 bases, with 8 bases separating them. The length of the CDR3 is 13 residues. Germline V gene sequence: CDR1 MNHEY, CDR2 SMNVEV (reference sequence). The DNA of the CDR3 is TGTGCCAGCAGGGGCACGATGAACACTGAAGCTTTCTTT. It codes for CASRGTMNTEAFF.

In this sample, this clone turned up many times. The chain employs TRBV9 and TRBJ2-5; D is possibly TRBD2 (5 bases). Germline CDR1 SGDLS, CDR2 YYNGEE. This CDR3 has 14 residues. Trimming stripped 0 bases from V and 5 bases from J, with 11 bases between. Written as DNA, the CDR3 is TGTGCCAGCAGCGTAGCGGTCTCGGGGGAGACCCAGTACTTC. Protein: CASSVAVSGETQYF.

This chain connects TRBV18 to TRBJ2-2; D may be TRBD1 (6 bases). This CDR3 spans 16 amino acids. V was pared by 3 bases and J by 1 base, with 12 bases between. The germline V gene encodes CDR1 KGHSH and CDR2 LQKENI. CDR3 coding DNA: TGTGCCAGCTCACCCCGAGAACAGGGGAACACCGGGGAGCTGTTTTTT. Amino acid sequence: CASSPREQGNTGELFF.

This rearrangement joins TRBV10-1 to TRBJ1-5; a weak D match, TRBD1 (5 bases). The germline CDR1 and CDR2 sequences are WNHNN and SYGVQD (reference sequence). Trimming removed 4 bases from V and 2 bases from J, with 15 bases in between. This CDR3 is built from 16 residues. The CDR3 coding sequence is TGCGCCAGCAGTGCAACTCTTGGGGCGGGCAATCAGCCCCAGCATTTT. It yields the protein CASSATLGAGNQPQHF.

The chain combines TRBV4-3 with TRBJ1-5; no firm D call. The CDR3 consists of 16 residues. Germline lookup yields CDR1 LGHNA and CDR2 YSLEER. V lost 7 bases and J 5 bases, leaving 21 bases between the germline ends. CDR3 loop: CASTAEFSGWDQPQHF. CDR3 in DNA: TGCGCCAGCACCGCGGAGTTTTCAGGCTGGGATCAGCCCCAGCATTTT.

This rearrangement joins TRBV5-6 to TRBJ1-2; D is undetermined. The CDR3 has 14 residues. Trimming took 0 bases from V and 4 from J, leaving 10 bases between them. CDR1 SGHDT and CDR2 YYEEEE come from the germline V gene. CDR3: CASSLVSETYGYTF. DNA of the CDR3: TGTGCCAGCAGCTTGGTTTCAGAGACCTATGGCTACACCTTC. The full variable domain, its missing parts supplied by reference TRBV5-6 and TRBJ1-2, is DAGVTQSPTHLIKTRGQQVTLRCSPKSGHDTVSWYQQALGQGPQFIFQYYEEEERQRGNFPDRFSGHQFPNYSSELNVNALLLGDSALYLCASSLVSETYGYTFGSGTRLTVV.

In this sample, this clone turned up a few times. The DNA of the CDR3 is TGTGCCAGCAGTGTGTTGCGGACAGGGGAATCACCCCTCCACTTT. This codes for CASSVLRTGESPLHF. V is TRBV25-1 and J is TRBJ1-6; TRBD1 matches at 9 bases. CDR3 length equals 15 residues. Germline trimming cut 4 bases from V and 10 bases from J; bases unmatched to any gene: 8. Germline lookup yields CDR1 MGHDK and CDR2 SYGVNS.

This clone was recorded a few times. The J gene is TRBJ1-1, the V gene TRBV19, with TRBD1 identical over 7 bases. J gave up 1 base and V 5 bases, and 10 bases lay outside the gene matches. The CDR3 runs to 16 residues. CDR1 is LNHDA, CDR2 SQIVND, per germline (reference sequence). The chain's CDR3 is CASSSRNRGPNTEAFF. The CDR3 nucleotides read TGTGCCAGTAGTTCCCGAAACAGGGGCCCGAACACTGAAGCTTTCTTT.